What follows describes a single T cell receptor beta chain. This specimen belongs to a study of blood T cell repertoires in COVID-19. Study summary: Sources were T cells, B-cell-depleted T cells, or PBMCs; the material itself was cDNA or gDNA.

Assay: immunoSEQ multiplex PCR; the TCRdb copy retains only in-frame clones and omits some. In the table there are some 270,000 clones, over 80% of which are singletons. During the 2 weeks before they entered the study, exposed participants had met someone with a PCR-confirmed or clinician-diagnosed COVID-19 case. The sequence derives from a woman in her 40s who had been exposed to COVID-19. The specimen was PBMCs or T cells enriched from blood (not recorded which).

CDR3 sequence: CASSPRTSSSYNEQFF. The DNA for the CDR3 is TGTGCCAGCAGCCCCCGGACTAGCAGTTCCTACAATGAGCAGTTCTTC. The chain has TRBV7-3 and TRBJ2-1; 8 positions match TRBD2. The trim removed 5 bases at V and 1 base at J, leaving 7 bases unmatched. Germline V lookup: CDR1 SGHTA, CDR2 FQGTGA. There are 16 residues in the CDR3.